A single sample is the source of the 2 T cell receptor beta chains below, sequenced in a study of T cell responses to AZD1222 COVID-19 vaccine. Here immunoSEQ multiplex PCR was the method, and the copy in TCRdb shows in-frame clones only, minus some. The repertoire includes 100,000 to 150,000 clones, roughly 89% of them detected once, and 0.9% to 1.3% sits in the top ten. The sequences come from peripheral blood, collected 28 days after the second AZD1222 dose. The receptors were sampled from an adult who received the AZD1222 COVID-19 vaccine.

The chain couples TRBV6-2 or TRBV6-3 to TRBJ1-6; 8 nucleotides agree with TRBD1. Per the germline V gene, CDR1 is MNHEY and CDR2 is SVGEGT. V shed 6 bases and J 2 bases; nucleotides not matched to a gene: 9. CDR3 length: 17 amino acids. The CDR3 nucleotides read TGTGCCAGCAGCCCGGACAGGGTCCGCGCCTATAATTCACCCCTCCACTTT. Encoded protein: CASSPDRVRAYNSPLHF.

The rearrangement uses TRBV7-2 and TRBJ1-6; 8 nucleotides match TRBD1. CDR1 and CDR2 from the germline V gene are SGHTA and FQGNSA. The CDR3 loop spans 16 amino acids. V lost 5 bases to trimming and J lost 9 bases; unmatched junction nucleotides: 12. This CDR3 reads CASSLVPGQEGSPLHF. The CDR3 nucleotides are TGTGCCAGCAGCCTCGTCCCGGGACAGGAGGGTTCACCCCTCCACTTT. Full variable domain (rest looked up from reference TRBV7-2 and TRBJ1-6): GAGVSQSPSNKVTEKGKDVELRCDPISGHTALYWYRQSLGQGLEFLIYFQGNSAPDKSGLPSDRFSAERTGGSVSTLTIQRTQQEDSAVYLCASSLVPGQEGSPLHFGNGTRLTVT.